The TCR beta chain described here comes from a study of T cells after yellow fever vaccination. This clonotype was found many times. Its antigen is unidentified. The TCR cDNA carried a universal primer site and UMIs from 5'RACE template switching. One entry per CDR3 protein results from TCRdb running MiXCR on the 5' RACE reads. The sample carries around 320,000 distinct CDR3 sequences, about 10% recorded once. General observations from the study: Weaker, the secondary response peaked sooner, at day 5 versus 15. Re-detected after boosting: most primary clones, about 95% of CD4 and about 90% of CD8.

The CDR3 contains 14 residues. Germline values: CDR1 ENHRY, CDR2 SYGVKD. V was pared by 6 bases and J by 4 bases, with 14 bases between. This clonotype was sampled from a man younger than 35 who received the YFV17D yellow fever vaccine. This specimen consisted of CD4+ T cells sorted from PBMCs, obtained 45 days after the yellow fever booster vaccination. The chain employs TRBV10-3 and TRBJ2-3, with D maybe TRBD1 (5 bases). CDR3 in DNA: TGTGCCATCAGGAAACGACAGACCCCAGATACGCAGTATTTT. This encodes CAIRKRQTPDTQYF.